Following are 28 T cell receptor beta chains from one sample sequenced in a study of vaccination and CD4 T cells after COVID-19. Treatment indicated: approximately 9-day PBMC culture with coronavirus spike peptide pools or control peptides (ViraFEST assay). Researchers collected the unexposed donor's CD4+ T cells before the COVID-19 pandemic (2011-2018). For these receptors, no antigen is known. Oncomine TCR Beta short-read sequencing was applied to DNA from cultured CD4+ T cells. Via MiXCR, TCRdb re-called the PCR reads, giving one row per CDR3 protein. This table has several thousand distinct CDR3 sequences, around 49% appearing once. The sequenced sample was CD4+ T cells from blood, cultured in vitro. The source is a human donor in good health.

This chain joins TRBV20-1 and TRBJ2-3; 8 nucleotides match TRBD2. Per the germline V gene, CDR1 is DFQATT and CDR2 is SNEGSKA (reference sequence). V dropped 4 bases and J dropped 5; count of bases not matched to a gene: 2. This CDR3 region has 12 residues. CDR3 sequence (DNA): TGCAGTGCTAAGGGACTAGAAGATACGCAGTATTTT. Its protein product is CSAKGLEDTQYF.

This chain connects TRBV5-6 to TRBJ2-7; perhaps D is TRBD1 or TRBD2 (5 bases each). The germline V gene encodes CDR1 SGHDT and CDR2 YYEEEE. The CDR3 covers 15 residues. V lost 4 bases to trimming and J lost 0 bases, with 14 bases between them. CDR3 DNA: TGTGCCAGCAGCGTACCGGGACCCTTCTCCTACGAGCAGTACTTC. Its protein is CASSVPGPFSYEQYF.

The chain couples TRBV5-6 to TRBJ1-1; D call uncertain. Per the germline V gene, CDR1 is SGHDT and CDR2 is YYEEEE. Trimming cost V 2 bases and J 0 bases, with 11 bases left between them. The CDR3 extends over 15 amino acids. Here the CDR3 DNA reads TGTGCCAGCAGCTTTTCCCCGACGGTGAACACTGAAGCTTTCTTT. Translated, it gives CASSFSPTVNTEAFF.

A few counts support this clonotype. The chain links TRBV20-1 to TRBJ1-2, with D possibly TRBD1 on 5 matching bases. V shed 5 bases and J shed 10 bases, with 17 bases lying between them. CDR3 length: 12 residues. Germline V CDR1 and CDR2: DFQATT, SNEGSKA (reference sequence). CDR3 residues: CSAGRDLGDYTF. CDR3 nucleotide sequence: TGCAGTGCTGGCAGGGACTTAGGGGACTACACCTTC.

This clonotype was picked up a small number of times. The chain combines TRBV6-5 with TRBJ1-2; D not resolved. With 3 bases removed from V and 2 bases from J, the gap between germline ends came to 7 bases. CDR3 length equals 13 residues. Germline CDR1 reads MNHEY; CDR2 reads SVGAGI. The CDR3 loop is CASSYTRNYGYTF. CDR3 in DNA: TGTGCCAGCAGTTATACCAGAAACTATGGCTACACCTTC.

J is TRBJ1-1 and V is TRBV30; a possible D gene is TRBD1 (6 bases). CDR3 length: 14 amino acids. Germline V CDR1 and CDR2: GTSNPN, SVGIG (reference sequence). The ends were cut back, 8 bases at V and 5 bases at J, with 21 bases in the middle. In DNA form, the CDR3 reads TGTGCCGGCCGACAGTACAGGGTAGGGACTGAAGCTTTCTTT. Residues: CAGRQYRVGTEAFF.

The gene calls are TRBV5-6 and TRBJ1-3; 9 bases line up with TRBD1. CDR3 length equals 16 residues. CDR1 is SGHDT and CDR2 is YYEEEE in the germline V gene. Trimming removed 3 bases from V and 0 bases from J; junction bases left unmatched: 4. DNA for the CDR3: TGTGCCAGCAGCTATCCGGGACAGGGCTCTGGAAACACCATATATTTT. It specifies CASSYPGQGSGNTIYF.

This rearrangement joins TRBV6-5 to TRBJ1-2; D not certain. Between the trimmed V and J ends, which lost 2 bases and 3 bases, there was a span of 13 bases. Germline V gives CDR1 MNHEY, CDR2 SVGAGI. This CDR3 is built from 15 residues. The CDR3 DNA sequence: TGTGCCAGCAGTTACGATCCCCATTCCCACTATGGCTACACCTTC. It yields the protein CASSYDPHSHYGYTF.

The sample holds a few counts of this clonotype. The CDR3 loop reads CASSEGVLRRLNSPLHF. The DNA of the CDR3 is TGCGCCAGCAGTGAAGGAGTCTTGAGACGGCTTAATTCACCCCTCCACTTT. V is TRBV10-2 and J is TRBJ1-6; D gene ambiguous. The CDR3 sequence is 17 residues long. Germline CDR1 reads WSHSY; CDR2 reads SAAADI. Trimming left V 3 bases short and J 6 bases short, with 18 bases between.

The chain links TRBV7-8 to TRBJ1-2; D might be TRBD1 (5 bases). Germline V gives CDR1 SGHVS, CDR2 FQNEAQ. V dropped 3 bases and J dropped 4 bases, with 15 bases sitting between them. This CDR3 spans 15 amino acids. DNA for the CDR3: TGTGCCAGCAGCTTCGGACACAGCCAGGGCTATGGCTACACCTTC. This codes for CASSFGHSQGYGYTF.

Comments on this clonotype: The junction does not match germline at one end; this may be a read error. The genes are TRBV6-5 and TRBJ1-5; D remains unclear. The germline V gene encodes CDR1 MNHEY and CDR2 SVGAGI. The CDR3 extends over 14 amino acids. CDR3 amino acids: CASSYSRSNQPQHF. CDR3 DNA sequence: TGTGCCAGCAGCTACTCGAGGAGCAATCAGCCCCAGCATTTT.

As DNA, the CDR3 is TGTGCCAGCAGCTTAGCCCGGACAGGGGCGTTTGGAGCTTTCTTT. The encoded protein is CASSLARTGAFGAFF. This chain uses TRBV7-2 with TRBJ1-1, with 9 nucleotides matching TRBD1. The CDR3 contains 15 residues. Per germline, CDR1 SGHTA and CDR2 FQGNSA. V gave up 0 bases and J gave up 10 bases; unmatched junction bases: 9.

This clonotype was counted between two and nine times. The V gene is TRBV7-8, the J gene TRBJ2-1; 8 bases align to TRBD2. There are 15 residues in the CDR3. Trimming took 6 bases from V and 2 from J; bases not matched to a gene: 6. Germline values: CDR1 SGHVS, CDR2 FQNEAQ. CDR3 protein: CASSQGLVAYNEQFF. The CDR3 DNA sequence: TGTGCCAGCAGTCAGGGACTAGTAGCCTACAATGAGCAGTTCTTC.

The chain joins TRBV6-5 to TRBJ2-7; 7 positions agree with TRBD2. The length of the CDR3 is 13 residues. V was clipped by 4 bases and J by 6 bases; unmatched bases: 6. The germline V gene has CDR1 MNHEY and CDR2 SVGAGI. In nucleotides, the CDR3 is TGTGCCAGCAGTTGGGGAGGGACGGGCGAGCAGTACTTC. Translating gives CASSWGGTGEQYF.

This chain connects TRBV12-3 or TRBV12-4 to TRBJ1-5; tentative D call: TRBD1 (6 bases). V lost 6 bases, J lost 6 bases, and 15 bases lay in between. CDR3 size: 14 residues. CDR3 coding DNA: TGTGCCAGCAGCTTCACAGGGTTGGGTCAGCCCCAGCATTTT. This translates into CASSFTGLGQPQHF.

The V call is TRBV6-2 or TRBV6-3, the J call TRBJ1-1; no firm D call. The ends were cut back, 4 bases at V and 1 base at J, with 7 bases in the middle. The CDR3 is 13 residues long. CDR1 is MNHEY, CDR2 SVGEGT, per germline. CDR3 region: CASSWGKNTEAFF. The CDR3 bases are TGTGCCAGCAGTTGGGGAAAGAACACTGAAGCTTTCTTT.

This clonotype was picked up a small number of times. The chain uses TRBV19 and TRBJ1-2; the match to TRBD1 covers 7 bases. V dropped 4 bases and J dropped 4; count of bases not matched to a gene: 12. The CDR3 has 16 residues. Germline V gene data show CDR1 as LNHDA and CDR2 as SQIVND (reference sequence). The CDR3 nucleotides are TGTGCCAGTAGTAGAGTGAGGACAGGCGGAGGCTATGGCTACACCTTC. Translation: CASSRVRTGGGYGYTF.

This sequence joins TRBV5-6 and TRBJ1-2; D remains unclear. CDR1 is SGHDT and CDR2 is YYEEEE in the germline V gene. This CDR3 is built from 16 residues. Trimming took off 2 bases at V and 1 base at J, with 15 bases between the two ends. CDR3 DNA sequence: TGTGCCAGCAGCTTTGGTTCACGGGTAGATAACTATGGCTACACCTTC. It yields the protein CASSFGSRVDNYGYTF.

Only a few counts were recorded for this clonotype. V gene TRBV20-1 combines with J gene TRBJ1-1, with a tentative D call TRBD1 (5 bases). With 1 base removed from V and 6 bases from J, the gap between germline ends came to 15 bases. The CDR3 consists of 14 residues. CDR1 and CDR2 (germline): DFQATT, SNEGSKA (reference sequence). CDR3 amino acids: CSARAAREQAEAFF. DNA of the CDR3: TGCAGTGCTAGAGCCGCCAGGGAACAGGCTGAAGCTTTCTTT.

This clonotype came up a few times. The rearrangement joins TRBV20-1 to TRBJ1-2; D gene uncertain. Germline CDR1 is DFQATT and CDR2 is SNEGSKA (reference sequence). CDR3 length: 10 residues. The V and J ends lost 4 bases and 8 bases respectively, with 8 bases between them. CDR3 DNA: TGCAGTGCTATTACGGGCGGCTACACCTTC. Translation gives CSAITGGYTF.

This rearrangement joins TRBV19 to TRBJ1-5, with D uncertain. With 5 bases removed from V and 7 bases from J, the gap between germline ends came to 12 bases. CDR1 and CDR2 from the germline V gene are LNHDA and SQIVND (reference sequence). The CDR3 contains 13 residues. CDR3 in DNA: TGTGCCAGTAGTTTCGCAGGTAGCCAGCCCCAGCATTTT. Translating it yields CASSFAGSQPQHF.

This CDR3 is CACKQYRVQSTEAFF. For the CDR3, the DNA is TGTGCCTGCAAGCAATACAGGGTACAGAGCACTGAAGCTTTCTTT. This rearrangement joins TRBV30 to TRBJ1-1; D is possibly TRBD1 (6 bases). Germline V lookup: CDR1 GTSNPN, CDR2 SVGIG (reference sequence). CDR3 length equals 15 residues. The V and J ends lost 6 bases and 4 bases respectively, with 21 bases between them.

The chain joins TRBV29-1 to TRBJ2-7; 8 bases align to TRBD2. The CDR3 consists of 17 residues. Germline assignment: CDR1 SQVTM and CDR2 ANQGSEA. The V and J ends lost 4 bases and 0 bases, in that order; junction bases with no gene match: 14. CDR3 DNA sequence: TGCAGCGTTGTTGGACTAGCAGCGACCTTGAGCTCCTACGAGCAGTACTTC. Its protein is CSVVGLAATLSSYEQYF.

The V call is TRBV7-2, the J call TRBJ1-1; maybe TRBD1 (5 bases). Per germline, CDR1 SGHTA and CDR2 FQGNSA. The CDR3 is made up of 14 amino acids. The ends were cut back, 0 bases at V and 4 bases at J, with 9 bases in the middle. The CDR3 region is CASSLAGAGTEAFF. CDR3 nucleotides: TGTGCCAGCAGCTTAGCCGGGGCCGGCACTGAAGCTTTCTTT.

The rearrangement links TRBV7-2 to TRBJ2-7; D uncertain. Trimming took off 2 bases at V and 6 bases at J, with 17 bases between the two ends. Germline CDR1 SGHTA, CDR2 FQGNSA. CDR3 length: 15 amino acids. The CDR3 region has the DNA TGTGCCAGCAGCTTAAAACGGCCCGATGCGTCCGAGCAGTACTTC. As protein: CASSLKRPDASEQYF.

This clonotype was seen only once. The V and J genes are TRBV19 and TRBJ2-1, with 9 bases that match TRBD2. The CDR3 extends over 20 amino acids. Germline loops: CDR1 LNHDA, CDR2 SQIVND (reference sequence). With 0 bases clipped from V and 4 bases from J, the junction kept 16 bases outside the gene matches. The CDR3 reads CASSIDPPRPLAGKYNEQFF. The CDR3 DNA follows: TGTGCCAGTAGTATAGATCCCCCCCGCCCTCTAGCGGGGAAATACAATGAGCAGTTCTTC.

V usage is TRBV5-1 and J usage is TRBJ1-6; TRBD1 agrees at 8 bases. Trimming took 4 bases from V and 10 from J; bases not matched to a gene: 7. This CDR3 comprises 14 residues. Per the germline V gene, CDR1 is SGHRS and CDR2 is YFSETQ. This CDR3 reads CASSQDREVSPLHF. In DNA form, the CDR3 reads TGCGCCAGCAGCCAGGACAGGGAAGTGTCACCCCTCCACTTT.

The chain is built from TRBV20-1 and TRBJ1-5, with D possibly being TRBD1 (5 bases). This CDR3 has 16 amino acids. Per the germline V gene, CDR1 is DFQATT and CDR2 is SNEGSKA (reference sequence). Trimming removed 2 bases from V and 1 base from J, with 15 bases in between. The CDR3 loop reads CSARPTGRVSNQPQHF. Written as DNA, the CDR3 is TGCAGTGCTAGACCGACGGGACGTGTGAGCAATCAGCCCCAGCATTTT.